A single T cell receptor beta chain is shown here with its context. This specimen belongs to a study of blood T cell repertoires in COVID-19. Sequencing used immunoSEQ multiplex PCR; TCRdb keeps in-frame clones, though not all of them. Altogether 150,000 to 200,000 clones are present, about 89% being singletons, with the ten largest covering under 2%. Germline loops: CDR1 SEHNR, CDR2 FQNEAQ (reference sequence). Deletions cut 4 bases from V and 5 bases from J, with 15 bases between. This CDR3 contains 14 residues. This TCR derives from a young man who had recovered from COVID-19. V gene TRBV7-9 combines with J gene TRBJ2-7; possibly TRBD1 for D (5 bases). The material sequenced was peripheral blood. CDR3 in DNA: TGTGCCAGCAGCTCCCGGACATACGAGGACGAGCAGTACTTC. This sequence encodes CASSSRTYEDEQYF.